The clone carrying this TCR beta chain was picked up a small number of times. Antigen unknown. TCRdb itself ran the RACE reads through MiXCR, one entry per CDR3 protein. This sample has a few hundred thousand distinct CDR3 sequences; just under 6.5% occur once, and the top ten carry approximately 5.4%. Time point noted: patch test 2, 6 weeks after DPC sensitization. Noted treatment: therapeutic diphenylcyclopropenone sensitization with weekly scalp DPC. The J segment lost 5 bases and the V segment lost 7 bases, leaving 5 bases of the junction unmatched. This CDR3 region has 13 residues. Germline assignment: CDR1 SGHTA and CDR2 FQGNSA. The record originates from a study of human T cells and chemical hapten exposure. Findings of the study overall: No change in TCRs above 1 in 1000 frequency was produced by DPC sensitization.

This specimen consisted of whole blood, obtained in connection with sensitization to the hapten diphenylcyclopropenone (DPC). J is TRBJ2-3 and V is TRBV7-2; 8 nucleotides line up with TRBD1. The source is a woman aged 18-29 years with alopecia areata. Some clones in this sample may be carry-over from other donors' samples. CDR3 DNA sequence: TGTGCCAGCATGCCAGGGGGCGGAGATACGCAGTATTTT. Amino acid sequence: CASMPGGGDTQYF.